The rows below give T cell receptor beta chains drawn from one sample of a study of identical twins. Using its own MiXCR run on the 5' RACE reads, TCRdb lists one record per CDR3 protein. The sample yields nearly 900,000 distinct CDR3 sequences, 9% to 15% seen once. These records were also assigned to another study, of yellow fever vaccine responses in identical twins.

The sample consisted of PBMCs. These receptors were collected from a woman between 18 and 29 years old in good health. Both conserved end residues are part of each CDR3. The order of the fields is clone size, J gene, V gene, D gene, CDR3 length, CDR3 DNA, CDR3 protein. D genes are given only for firm matches. Only part of the rows carry a size: once, few, many, or a class if the clone is expanded.

- | TRBJ2-1 | TRBV20-1 | - | 16 | TGCAGTGCTAGAAGGTCGGGCGGAAGCTCCTACAATGAGCAGTTCTTC | CSARRSGGSSYNEQFF
- | TRBJ2-7 | TRBV11-2 | TRBD2 | 19 | TGTGCCAGCAGCTTTCCGACTAGCGGGAGGGCGATAGCCTCCTACGAGCAGTACTTC | CASSFPTSGRAIASYEQYF
- | TRBJ2-5 | TRBV3-1 | TRBD2 | 18 | TGTGCCAGCAGCCAAGTCTTAAATAGCGGGAGGGCCTCGGAGACCCAGTACTTC | CASSQVLNSGRASETQYF
- | TRBJ2-7 | TRBV20-1 | - | 13 | TGCAGTGCTGTTGCGGGACCCCCCCACGAGCAGTACTTC | CSAVAGPPHEQYF
- | TRBJ2-1 | TRBV7-8 | - | 15 | TGTGCCAGCAGCCGTCGGGACTCGATATACAATGAGCAGTTCTTC | CASSRRDSIYNEQFF
- | TRBJ1-1 | TRBV10-3 | - | 14 | TGTGCCATCTCCCCAGGGATCTACGACACTGAAGCTTTCTTT | CAISPGIYDTEAFF
few | TRBJ2-5 | TRBV20-1 | - | 13 | TGCAGTGCTACTCCGGACGGCCAAGAGACCCAGTACTTC | CSATPDGQETQYF
- | TRBJ2-6 | TRBV5-4 | TRBD2 | 21 | TGTGCCAGCAGCCGGGGACTAGCGGGAGGCACGACATTCTCTGGGGCCAACGTCCTGACTTTC | CASSRGLAGGTTFSGANVLTF
- | TRBJ2-2 | TRBV10-2 | - | 16 | TGCGCCAGCAGTGAGTCGCCTAGCAGAAACACCGGGGAGCTGTTTTTT | CASSESPSRNTGELFF
many | TRBJ1-5 | TRBV20-1 | - | 15 | TGCAGTGCTAAGGGGACATTATTTAGCAATCAGCCCCAGCATTTT | CSAKGTLFSNQPQHF
few | TRBJ2-1 | TRBV27 | - | 13 | TGTGCCAGCAGTTTAGGACAGTCTTCGGAGCAGTTCTTC | CASSLGQSSEQFF
- | TRBJ2-7 | TRBV20-1 | - | 13 | TGCAGTGCTAGAGGAGTAGCGGAAAAAGAGCAGTACTTC | CSARGVAEKEQYF
- | TRBJ2-7 | TRBV7-9 | - | 14 | TGTGCCAGCAGCTTAGCGACCATGACGGGAAAGAAGTACTTC | CASSLATMTGKKYF
- | TRBJ2-7 | TRBV20-1 | TRBD2 | 15 | TGCAGTGCAATCCCGGGACTAGCTGTGCGTGGGGATCAGTACTTC | CSAIPGLAVRGDQYF
few | TRBJ2-4 | TRBV11-2 | - | 19 | TGTGCCAGCAGCTTAGAGGGAATTAGAAATATTCTAGCCAAAAACATTCAGTACTTC | CASSLEGIRNILAKNIQYF
few | TRBJ2-1 | TRBV12-3/TRBV12-4 | - | 12 | TGTGCCAGCAGCCAATCCCGGGCCGAGCAGTTCTTC | CASSQSRAEQFF
few | TRBJ2-1 | TRBV11-3 | TRBD1 | 17 | TGTGCCAGCAGCCCAACAGGGGGCCCCAGCTCCTACAATGAGCAGTTCTTC | CASSPTGGPSSYNEQFF
- | TRBJ2-1 | TRBV5-5 | - | 15 | TGTGCCAGCAGCTTCAAGGGGGTTGATTACAATGAGCAGTTCTTC | CASSFKGVDYNEQFF
few | TRBJ1-1 | TRBV25-1 | - | 14 | TGTGCCAGCAGGGCCGACCTTGACCTTGAGGAAGCTTTCTTT | CASRADLDLEEAFF
- | TRBJ2-3 | TRBV5-1 | TRBD2 | 18 | TGCGCCAGCAGCGCCCAACCGACTAGCGGGGGCTACACAGATACGCAGTATTTT | CASSAQPTSGGYTDTQYF
few | TRBJ1-5 | TRBV5-6 | TRBD1 | 14 | TGTGCCAGCAGCAGGGACAGGACCAATCAGCCCCAGCATTTT | CASSRDRTNQPQHF
few | TRBJ1-4 | TRBV29-1 | - | 14 | TGCAGCGCCCGCGACCCGGCAACTAATGAAAAACTGTTTTTT | CSARDPATNEKLFF
few | TRBJ1-2 | TRBV9 | - | 15 | TGTGCCAGCAGCGGGGGTACAATGGGGAACTATGGCTACACCTTC | CASSGGTMGNYGYTF
- | TRBJ2-4 | TRBV20-1 | - | 12 | TGCAGTGCTAGAAAGGAGCCCGGGACATGGTACTTC | CSARKEPGTWYF
few | TRBJ2-3 | TRBV29-1 | TRBD2 | 15 | TGCAGCATAAGGGAGCGGGGAGACCGCCCAGATACGCAGTATTTT | CSIRERGDRPDTQYF
- | TRBJ1-4 | TRBV7-9 | - | 16 | TGTGCCAGCAGCGCGCAGGATCTTGCAACTAATGAAAAACTGTTTTTT | CASSAQDLATNEKLFF
many | TRBJ1-5 | TRBV7-9 | - | 15 | TGTGCCAGCAGCTCAGGGGACGGCAGCAATCAGCCCCAGCATTTT | CASSSGDGSNQPQHF
many | TRBJ2-1 | TRBV6-1 | TRBD2 | 15 | TGTGCCAGCAGTGTGGTCGGGGGGGGGTACAATGAGCAGTTCTTC | CASSVVGGGYNEQFF
many | TRBJ2-1 | TRBV20-1 | TRBD2 | 14 | TGCAGTGCTCATCCCGGGAGGGCCGATGGGGTGCAGTTCTTC | CSAHPGRADGVQFF
- | TRBJ1-6 | TRBV7-9 | - | 14 | TGTGCCAGCAGTCTGCCGGGACGCGATTCACCCCTCCACTTT | CASSLPGRDSPLHF
- | TRBJ2-3 | TRBV12-5 | - | 15 | TGTGCTAGTGGTATCGCGGGCCCGATAAGGGATACGCAGTATTTT | CASGIAGPIRDTQYF
- | TRBJ2-1 | TRBV4-2 | - | 12 | TGTGCCAGCAGCCCCGGATGGCATGAGCAGTTCTTC | CASSPGWHEQFF
few | TRBJ2-7 | TRBV2 | TRBD1 | 15 | TGTGCCAGCACCCACCGGACAGGGCACCCCTACGAGCAGTACTTC | CASTHRTGHPYEQYF
many | TRBJ2-1 | TRBV20-1 | - | 11 | TGCAGTGCACCCTCTTTGAGTGAGCAGTTCTTC | CSAPSLSEQFF
- | TRBJ2-3 | TRBV5-1 | - | 15 | TGCGCCAGCAGCTTGTCGGATAGGGTGACAGATACGCAGTATTTT | CASSLSDRVTDTQYF
- | TRBJ2-2 | TRBV20-1 | TRBD2 | 14 | TGCAGTGCTAGAGCTAGCGGGAGTCTCGGGGAGCTGTTTTTT | CSARASGSLGELFF
- | TRBJ2-2 | TRBV29-1 | - | 17 | TGCAGCGTTGAAGAGGGGCTGGACCGACCGAACACCCGGGAGCTGTTTTTT | CSVEEGLDRPNTRELFF
once | TRBJ2-7 | TRBV7-2 | - | 13 | TGTGCCAGCAGCACGGGTCGTGACTACGAGCAGTACTTC | CASSTGRDYEQYF
few | TRBJ2-1 | TRBV7-8 | - | 15 | TGTGCCAGCAACCCACGGGACTTTTTCTTCCATGAGCAGTTCTTC | CASNPRDFFFHEQFF
few | TRBJ1-1 | TRBV15 | - | 16 | TGTGCCACCAGCAGAGGGACGCCAGCAGGGAACACTGAAGCTTTCTTT | CATSRGTPAGNTEAFF
- | TRBJ2-3 | TRBV3-1 | - | 15 | TGTGCCAGCAGCAATCGACCGACGAGCACAGATACGCAGTATTTT | CASSNRPTSTDTQYF
few | TRBJ2-3 | TRBV20-1 | TRBD2 | 15 | TGCAGTGCTAGGGGGACTAGCGGTTACACAGATACGCAGTATTTT | CSARGTSGYTDTQYF
few | TRBJ2-5 | TRBV12-3/TRBV12-4 | - | 16 | TGTGCCAGCAGTTTGGCGGGCAGGGGCGGTGCAGAGACCCAGTACTTC | CASSLAGRGGAETQYF
- | TRBJ1-6 | TRBV12-3/TRBV12-4 | TRBD1 | 15 | TGTGCCAGCAGTTTAAGAGACAGGGGAAATTCACCCCTCCACTTT | CASSLRDRGNSPLHF
- | TRBJ2-1 | TRBV11-2 | - | 14 | TGTGCCAGCAGCCGAGAGGTAGGGGGGTATGAGCAGTTCTTC | CASSREVGGYEQFF
few | TRBJ2-2 | TRBV9 | - | 15 | TGTGCCAGCAGCGTAGGCCCCCAGGGGTCCGGGGAGCTGTTTTTT | CASSVGPQGSGELFF
- | TRBJ2-5 | TRBV28 | TRBD2 | 16 | TGTGCCAGCAGCCCTTTTAGCGGGAGTCGCCAAGAGACCCAGTACTTC | CASSPFSGSRQETQYF
few | TRBJ2-1 | TRBV20-1 | TRBD1 | 17 | TGCAGTGCTAGGGGGGATGGCGGGACAGGGACTTACAATGAGCAGTTCTTC | CSARGDGGTGTYNEQFF
few | TRBJ2-3 | TRBV25-1 | - | 17 | TGTGCCAGCAGTCCGCCAGGCCACAGGGGGGGAAAAGATACGCAGTATTTT | CASSPPGHRGGKDTQYF
many | TRBJ2-1 | TRBV15 | TRBD1 | 17 | TGTGCCACCAGCACTTTGGGGGGACAGGGAATATACAATGAGCAGTTCTTC | CATSTLGGQGIYNEQFF
- | TRBJ2-1 | TRBV11-2 | - | 15 | TGTGCCAGCAGCTTACTGTTTCGGGGATACAATGAGCAGTTCTTC | CASSLLFRGYNEQFF
few | TRBJ2-3 | TRBV5-1 | - | 16 | TGCGCCAGCAGCCCCCGGGGGGCAATTAGCACAGATACGCAGTATTTT | CASSPRGAISTDTQYF
many | TRBJ2-3 | TRBV6-2/TRBV6-3 | - | 16 | TGTGCCAGCAGTTACTCGATGGGCAGCCCCACAGATACGCAGTATTTT | CASSYSMGSPTDTQYF
- | TRBJ2-4 | TRBV12-3/TRBV12-4 | - | 17 | TGTGCCAGCAGTTTAGCGGGGGCAGGATGGGCCAAAAACATTCAGTACTTC | CASSLAGAGWAKNIQYF
few | TRBJ2-5 | TRBV27 | - | 14 | TGTGCCAGCTGCCCTCTGGGGTCTCAAGAGACCCAGTACTTC | CASCPLGSQETQYF